This T cell receptor beta chain was captured by sequencing in a study of blood T cell repertoires in COVID-19. Study details: COVID-19 samples from acute and convalescent phases originated in the United States, Italy and Spain. Sources were T cells, B-cell-depleted T cells, or PBMCs; the material itself was cDNA or gDNA.

CDR1 and CDR2 (germline): SGHRS, YFSETQ. This CDR3 is built from 16 residues. V shed 10 bases, J shed 2 bases, and the junction held 15 bases outside the gene matches. Study processing details: Reference gene primer amplification gave nucleated cell count estimates. This table comes from immunoSEQ multiplex PCR, and its TCRdb copy is limited to in-frame clones, with some not included. That table is the source of V, J and clone size, and D and trimming were worked out from the DNA. This table has about 99,000 clones, 65% to 85% appearing once. Source material: peripheral blood. The TCR was taken from a man in his 70s with active or convalescent COVID-19. The gene calls are TRBV5-1 and TRBJ2-3; 8 positions agree with TRBD2. The CDR3 protein is CAGAPGLGYSTDTQYF. CDR3 coding DNA: TGCGCCGGAGCACCGGGACTAGGGTATTCCACAGATACGCAGTATTTT.